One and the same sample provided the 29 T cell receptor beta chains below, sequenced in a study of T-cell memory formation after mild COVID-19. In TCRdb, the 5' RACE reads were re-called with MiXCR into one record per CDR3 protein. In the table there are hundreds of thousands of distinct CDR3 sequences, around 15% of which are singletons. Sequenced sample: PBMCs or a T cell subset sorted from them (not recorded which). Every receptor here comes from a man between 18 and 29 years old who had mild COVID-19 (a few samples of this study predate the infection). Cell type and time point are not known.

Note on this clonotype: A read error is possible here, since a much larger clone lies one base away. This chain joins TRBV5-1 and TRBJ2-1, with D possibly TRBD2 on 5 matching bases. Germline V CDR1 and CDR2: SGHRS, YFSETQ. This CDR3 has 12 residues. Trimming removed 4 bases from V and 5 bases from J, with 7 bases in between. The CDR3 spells CASSPEDNEQFF. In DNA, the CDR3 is TGCGCCAGCAGCCCGGAGGACAATGAGCAGTTCTTC.

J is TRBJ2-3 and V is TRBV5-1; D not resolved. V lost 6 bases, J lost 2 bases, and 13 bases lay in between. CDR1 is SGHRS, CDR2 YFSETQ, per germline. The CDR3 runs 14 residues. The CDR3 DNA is TGCGCCAGCACGGAAAGACCTCTCACAGATACGCAGTATTTT. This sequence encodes CASTERPLTDTQYF.

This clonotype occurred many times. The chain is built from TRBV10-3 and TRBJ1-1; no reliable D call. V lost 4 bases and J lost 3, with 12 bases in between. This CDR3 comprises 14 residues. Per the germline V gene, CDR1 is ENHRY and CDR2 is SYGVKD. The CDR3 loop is CAISGTEKDTEAFF. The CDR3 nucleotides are TGTGCCATCAGTGGGACGGAAAAGGACACTGAAGCTTTCTTT.

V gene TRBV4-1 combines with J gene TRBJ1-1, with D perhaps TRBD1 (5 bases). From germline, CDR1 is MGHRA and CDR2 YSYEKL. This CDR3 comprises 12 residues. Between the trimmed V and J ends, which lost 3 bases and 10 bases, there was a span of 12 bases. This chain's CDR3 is CASSQGRVGAFF. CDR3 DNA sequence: TGCGCCAGCAGCCAGGGCAGGGTTGGAGCTTTCTTT.

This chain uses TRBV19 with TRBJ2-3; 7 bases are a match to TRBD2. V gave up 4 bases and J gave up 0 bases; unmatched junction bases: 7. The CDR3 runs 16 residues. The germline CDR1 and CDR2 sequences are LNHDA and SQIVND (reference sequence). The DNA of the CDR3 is TGTGCCAGTAGTAGTCCCCCGGGGGGAAGCACAGATACGCAGTATTTT. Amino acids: CASSSPPGGSTDTQYF.

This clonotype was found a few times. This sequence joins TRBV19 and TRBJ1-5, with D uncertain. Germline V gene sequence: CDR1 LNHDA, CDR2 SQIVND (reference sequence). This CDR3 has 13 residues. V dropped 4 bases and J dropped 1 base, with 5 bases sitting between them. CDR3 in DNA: TGTGCCAGTAGTACCAAGAGCAATCAGCCCCAGCATTTT. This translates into CASSTKSNQPQHF.

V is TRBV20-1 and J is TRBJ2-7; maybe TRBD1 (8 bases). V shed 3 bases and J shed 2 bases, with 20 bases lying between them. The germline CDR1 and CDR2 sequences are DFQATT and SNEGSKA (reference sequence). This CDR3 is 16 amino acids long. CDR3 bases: TGCAGTGCTAGTAGTTCCTGGACAGGGAGGGCCTACGAGCAGTACTTC. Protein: CSASSSWTGRAYEQYF.

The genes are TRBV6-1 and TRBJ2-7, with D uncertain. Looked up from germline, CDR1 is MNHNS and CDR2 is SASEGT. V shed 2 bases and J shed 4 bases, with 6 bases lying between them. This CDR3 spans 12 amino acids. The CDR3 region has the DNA TGTGCCAGCAGTGAAAAGATGTACGAGCAGTACGTC. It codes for CASSEKMYEQYV.

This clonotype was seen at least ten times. This chain's CDR3 is CASSFQGAKNIQYF. The CDR3, as DNA: TGTGCCAGCAGCTTCCAGGGAGCCAAAAACATTCAGTACTTC. This rearrangement joins TRBV7-9 to TRBJ2-4, with D perhaps TRBD1 (5 bases). With 3 bases removed from V and 0 bases from J, the gap between germline ends came to 6 bases. In germline, CDR1 is SEHNR, CDR2 FQNEAQ (reference sequence). CDR3 size: 14 residues.

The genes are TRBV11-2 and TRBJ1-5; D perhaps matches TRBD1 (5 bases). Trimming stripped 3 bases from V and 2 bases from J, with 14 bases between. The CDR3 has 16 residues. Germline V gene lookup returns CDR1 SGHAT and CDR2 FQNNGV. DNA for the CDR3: TGTGCCAGCAGCTTCTGTGGGGGGATGGGCAATCAGCCCCAGCATTTT. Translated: CASSFCGGMGNQPQHF.

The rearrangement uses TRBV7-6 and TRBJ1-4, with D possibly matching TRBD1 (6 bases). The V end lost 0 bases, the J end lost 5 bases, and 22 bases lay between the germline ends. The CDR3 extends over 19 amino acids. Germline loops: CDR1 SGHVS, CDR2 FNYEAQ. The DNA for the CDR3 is TGTGCCAGCAGCTTAGCACCGGGGGGGCTACTGGGTCGGAATGAAAAACTGTTTTTT. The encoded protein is CASSLAPGGLLGRNEKLFF.

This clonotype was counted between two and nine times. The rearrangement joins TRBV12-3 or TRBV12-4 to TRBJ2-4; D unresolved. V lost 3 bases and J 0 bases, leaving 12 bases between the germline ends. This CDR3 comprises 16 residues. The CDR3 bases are TGTGCCAGCAGTTTGGCCCGGAGTCTAGCCAAAAACATTCAGTACTTC. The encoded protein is CASSLARSLAKNIQYF.

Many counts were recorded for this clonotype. The CDR3 DNA reads TGTGCCATCAGTGACTCCTATCAGCCCCAGCATTTT. Translating it yields CAISDSYQPQHF. The chain combines TRBV10-3 with TRBJ1-5; no firm D call. Germline V lookup: CDR1 ENHRY, CDR2 SYGVKD. The CDR3 is 12 residues long. Between the trimmed V and J ends, which lost 3 bases and 5 bases, there was a span of 5 bases.

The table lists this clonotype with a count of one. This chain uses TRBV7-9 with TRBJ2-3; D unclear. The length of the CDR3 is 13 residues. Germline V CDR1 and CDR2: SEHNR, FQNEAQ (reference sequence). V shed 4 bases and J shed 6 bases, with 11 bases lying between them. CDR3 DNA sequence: TGTGCCAGCAGCTCTGGGTTGTCTGATACGCAGTATTTT. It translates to CASSSGLSDTQYF. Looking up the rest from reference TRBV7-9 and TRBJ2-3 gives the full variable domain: DTGVSQNPRHKITKRGQNVTFRCDPISEHNRLYWYRQTLGQGPEFLTYFQNEAQLEKSRLLSDRFSAERPKGSFSTLEIQRTEQGDSAMYLCASSSGLSDTQYFGPGTRLTVL.

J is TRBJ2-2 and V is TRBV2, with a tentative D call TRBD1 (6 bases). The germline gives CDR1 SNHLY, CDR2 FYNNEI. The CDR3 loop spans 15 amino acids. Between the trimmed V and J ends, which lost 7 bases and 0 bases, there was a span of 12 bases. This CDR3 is CASNSQGTNTGELFF. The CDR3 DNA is TGTGCCAGCAATTCCCAGGGGACGAACACCGGGGAGCTGTTTTTT.

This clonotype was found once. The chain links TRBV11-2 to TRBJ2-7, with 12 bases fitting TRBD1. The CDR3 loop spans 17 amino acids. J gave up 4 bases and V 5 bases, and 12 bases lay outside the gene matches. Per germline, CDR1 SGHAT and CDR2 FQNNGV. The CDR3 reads CASSLSAGTGGLYEQYF. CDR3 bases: TGTGCCAGCAGCCTTAGCGCCGGGACAGGGGGCTTATACGAGCAGTACTTC.

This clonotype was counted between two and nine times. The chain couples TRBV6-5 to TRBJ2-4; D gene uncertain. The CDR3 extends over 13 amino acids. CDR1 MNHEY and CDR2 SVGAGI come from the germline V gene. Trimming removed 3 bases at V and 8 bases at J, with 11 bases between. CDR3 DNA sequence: TGTGCCAGCAGTTATGTGGGGTGGGACATTCAGTACTTC. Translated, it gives CASSYVGWDIQYF.

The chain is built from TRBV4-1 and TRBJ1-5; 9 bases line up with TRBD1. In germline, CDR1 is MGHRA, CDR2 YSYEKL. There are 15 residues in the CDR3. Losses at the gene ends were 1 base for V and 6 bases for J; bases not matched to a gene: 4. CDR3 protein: CASSQVHRGLQPQHF. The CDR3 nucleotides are TGCGCCAGCAGCCAAGTACACAGGGGGCTTCAGCCCCAGCATTTT.

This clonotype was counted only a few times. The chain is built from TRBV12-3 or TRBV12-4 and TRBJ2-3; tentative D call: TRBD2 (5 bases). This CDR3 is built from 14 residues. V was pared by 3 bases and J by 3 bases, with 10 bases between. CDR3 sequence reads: CASSLEARTDTQYF. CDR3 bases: TGTGCCAGCAGTTTGGAGGCAAGGACAGATACGCAGTATTTT.

This CDR3 reads CSVEIVGSYEQYF. In nucleotides, the CDR3 is TGCAGCGTTGAAATAGTGGGCTCCTACGAGCAGTACTTC. The V and J genes are TRBV29-1 and TRBJ2-7; no clear D. With 2 bases removed from V and 0 bases from J, the gap between germline ends came to 8 bases. Germline CDR1 is SQVTM and CDR2 is ANQGSEA. This CDR3 is 13 amino acids long.

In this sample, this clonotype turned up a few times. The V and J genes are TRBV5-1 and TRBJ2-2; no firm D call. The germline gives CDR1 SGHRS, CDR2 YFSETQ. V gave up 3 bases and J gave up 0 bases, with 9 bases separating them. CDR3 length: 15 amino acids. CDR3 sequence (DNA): TGCGCCAGCAGCTCTTTACAGTCGAACACCGGGGAGCTGTTTTTT. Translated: CASSSLQSNTGELFF.

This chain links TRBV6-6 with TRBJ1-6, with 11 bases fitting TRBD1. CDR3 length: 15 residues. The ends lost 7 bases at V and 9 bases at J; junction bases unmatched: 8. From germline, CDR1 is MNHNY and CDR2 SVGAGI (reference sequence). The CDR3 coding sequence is TGTGCCAGCAATGGGGGGACAGGGGGGTTTTCACCCCTCCACTTT. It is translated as CASNGGTGGFSPLHF.

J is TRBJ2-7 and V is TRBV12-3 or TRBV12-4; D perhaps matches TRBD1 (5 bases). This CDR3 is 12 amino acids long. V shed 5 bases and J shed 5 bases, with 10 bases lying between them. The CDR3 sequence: CASSTRVDEQYF. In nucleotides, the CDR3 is TGTGCCAGCAGTACCAGGGTTGACGAGCAGTACTTC.

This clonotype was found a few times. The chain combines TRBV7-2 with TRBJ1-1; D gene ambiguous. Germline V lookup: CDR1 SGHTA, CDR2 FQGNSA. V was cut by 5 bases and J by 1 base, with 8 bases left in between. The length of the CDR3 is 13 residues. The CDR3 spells CASSEDSNTEAFF. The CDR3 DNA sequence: TGTGCCAGCAGCGAGGACTCGAACACTGAAGCTTTCTTT.

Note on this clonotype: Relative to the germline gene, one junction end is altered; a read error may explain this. The CDR3 reads CASREVPGRGNSPLHF. Here the CDR3 DNA reads TGTGCCAGCAGAGAAGTCCCGGGACGGGGCAATTCACCCCTCCACTTT. The chain recombines TRBV6-1 with TRBJ1-6; weak D call: TRBD1 (5 bases). CDR1 and CDR2 from the germline V gene are MNHNS and SASEGT. CDR3 size: 16 residues.

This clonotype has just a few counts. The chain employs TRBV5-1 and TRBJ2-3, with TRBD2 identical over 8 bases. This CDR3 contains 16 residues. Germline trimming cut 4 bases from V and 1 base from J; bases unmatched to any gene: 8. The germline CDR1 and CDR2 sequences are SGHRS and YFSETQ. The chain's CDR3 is CASSRVSGEGTDTQYF. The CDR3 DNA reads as TGCGCCAGCAGCCGGGTTAGCGGGGAAGGCACAGATACGCAGTATTTT.

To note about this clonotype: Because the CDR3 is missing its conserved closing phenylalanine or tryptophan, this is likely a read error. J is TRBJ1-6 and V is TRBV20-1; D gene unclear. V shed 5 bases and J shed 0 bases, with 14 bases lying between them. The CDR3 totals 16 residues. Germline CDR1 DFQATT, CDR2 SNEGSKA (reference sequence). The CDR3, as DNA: TGCAGTGCTTCTCAGAGACCGAGCTCCTATAATTCACCCCTCCACCTT. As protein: CSASQRPSSYNSPLHL.

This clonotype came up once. CDR3 nucleotide sequence: TGTGCCAGCAGCAAAGATTTGGATCCTGGACGGCCCTGTACCGGGGAGCTGTTTTTT. Its translation is CASSKDLDPGRPCTGELFF. The chain recombines TRBV21-1 with TRBJ2-2; the table calls TRBD2, which could not be checked here. TRBV21-1 is described as a pseudogene. CDR3 length: 19 amino acids.

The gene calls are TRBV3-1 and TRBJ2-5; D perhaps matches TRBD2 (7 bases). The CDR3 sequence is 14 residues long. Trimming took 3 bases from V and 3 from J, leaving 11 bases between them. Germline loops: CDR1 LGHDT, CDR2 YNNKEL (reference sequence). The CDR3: CASSQGGGKETQYF. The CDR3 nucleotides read TGTGCCAGCAGCCAGGGAGGGGGTAAAGAGACCCAGTACTTC.